This T cell receptor (beta chain) was identified during a study of T cells in localized non-small cell lung cancer. Study outcomes and limitations: Detection in adjacent lung was observed for a median approximately 52 of the top 100 tumor clones.

In regard to this clone: Its antigen is not identified.

Trimming stripped 1 base from V and 4 bases from J, with 13 bases between. CDR3 length equals 15 residues. Germline values: CDR1 KGHSH, CDR2 LQKENI. Profiled with immunoSEQ multiplex PCR; TCRdb holds only in-frame clones, not every one. The sample lists under 75,000 clones, around 85% seen once, with just over 20% in the top ten. The specimen comprised peripheral blood, sampled before any cancer treatment. This receptor was identified in a male donor older than 55 with stage III squamous cell lung carcinoma. V is TRBV18 and J is TRBJ1-1, with D unclear. CDR3 DNA: TGTGCCAGCTCACCACGGCCAGCCCAACCCACTGAAGCTTTCTTT. It codes for CASSPRPAQPTEAFF.